This T cell receptor (beta chain) is from a study of radiotherapy plus CTLA-4 blockade in lung cancer (dated by TCRdb to the late 2010s). Broadly, across the study: Among the enrolled patients, approximately 17% had an objective response, and about 31% reached disease control.

Broader findings and caveats from the paper: Increased serum interferon-beta after radiation, together with early dynamic changes in blood T cell clones, were reported to be the strongest predictors of response. After treatment with radiotherapy and ipilimumab, TCR clones that came from tumors expanded in the peripheral blood.

On this clone itself: Its antigen remains undetermined. Base qualities were left out, and no much larger clone turns up one base away.

The CDR3, from cysteine to phenylalanine, totals 17 residues. Of the read, only the CDR3 DNA is kept; its 51 bases are in frame from base 1. Germline trimming: 1 base from V, 4 bases from J; junction bases outside gene matches: 10. Sequences MGHRA (CDR1) and YSYEKL (CDR2) are obtained from the germline V gene. The study tested focal radiation therapy combined with CTLA-4 blockade (ipilimumab) in patients with chemo-refractory metastatic non-small-cell lung cancer. Library preparation was by the immunoSEQ multiplex PCR assay. Imported from immuneACCESS, the table was reduced by TCRdb to in-frame sequences with V and J called. These copies leave out some clones; in studies compared against another copy, an unresolved V gene accounts for under half, and the cause of the remainder is not known. The sample has some 46,000 clones on record, 70% to 80% of them singletons. The top ten constitute over 2.5% of the sample.

The clonotype comes from a human donor with non-small cell lung cancer whose response to radiotherapy plus ipilimumab could not be evaluated. The sequencing used peripheral blood, collected from a patient treated with radiotherapy plus ipilimumab. The chain was built from TRBV4-1 and TRBJ2-5; 9 bases in the middle match TRBD1. In nucleotides, the sequence is TGCGCCAGCAGCCAAGGCCTAGACAGGGGGTTGGGAGAGACCCAGTACTTC. The translation is CASSQGLDRGLGETQYF.